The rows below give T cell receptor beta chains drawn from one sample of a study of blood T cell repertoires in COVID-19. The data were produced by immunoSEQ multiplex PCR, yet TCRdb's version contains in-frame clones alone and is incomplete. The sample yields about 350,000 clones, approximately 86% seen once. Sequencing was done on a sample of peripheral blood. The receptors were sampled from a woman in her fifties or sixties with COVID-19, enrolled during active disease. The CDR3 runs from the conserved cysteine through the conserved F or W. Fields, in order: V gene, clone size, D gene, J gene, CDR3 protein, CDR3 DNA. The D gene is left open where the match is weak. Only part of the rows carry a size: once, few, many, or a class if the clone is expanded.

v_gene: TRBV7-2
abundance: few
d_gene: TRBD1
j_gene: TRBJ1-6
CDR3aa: CASSLEGQGYSPLHF
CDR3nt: TGTGCCAGCAGCTTAGAGGGACAGGGATATTCACCCCTCCACTTT

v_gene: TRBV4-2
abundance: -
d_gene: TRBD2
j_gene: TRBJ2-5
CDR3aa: CASSQDFWRTSGGEETQYF
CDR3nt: TGTGCCAGCAGCCAAGATTTTTGGAGGACTAGCGGGGGGGAAGAGACCCAGTACTTC

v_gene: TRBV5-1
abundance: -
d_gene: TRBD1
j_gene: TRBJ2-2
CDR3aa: CASSLQGADTGELFF
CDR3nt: TGCGCCAGCAGCTTGCAGGGGGCCGACACCGGGGAGCTGTTTTTT

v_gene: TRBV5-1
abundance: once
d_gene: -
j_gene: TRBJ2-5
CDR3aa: CASSLVGAWETQYF
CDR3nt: TGCGCCAGCAGCTTGGTTGGGGCGTGGGAGACCCAGTACTTC

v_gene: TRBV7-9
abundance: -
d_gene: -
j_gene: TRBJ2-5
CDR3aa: CASTPGEETQYF
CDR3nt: TGTGCCAGCACCCCGGGGGAAGAGACCCAGTACTTC

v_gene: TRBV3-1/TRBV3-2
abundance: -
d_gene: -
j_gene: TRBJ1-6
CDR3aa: CASSQDRPGRRLAPLHF
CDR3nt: TGTGCCAGCAGCCAAGATAGACCCGGTCGGAGGTTAGCCCCCCTCCACTTT

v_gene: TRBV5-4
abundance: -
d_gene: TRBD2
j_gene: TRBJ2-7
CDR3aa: CASSSPTGTSVSYEQYF
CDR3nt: TGTGCCAGCAGCTCGCCAACCGGGACTAGCGTCTCCTACGAGCAGTACTTC

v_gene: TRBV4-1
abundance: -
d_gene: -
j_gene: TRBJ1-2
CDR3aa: CASSQVGGVGGGYTF
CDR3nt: TGCGCCAGCAGCCAAGTAGGCGGGGTTGGAGGCGGCTACACCTTC

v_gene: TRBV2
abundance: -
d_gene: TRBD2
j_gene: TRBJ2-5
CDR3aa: CASTGTSGGAGTQYF
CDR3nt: TGTGCCAGCACAGGCACTAGCGGGGGCGCCGGAACCCAGTACTTC

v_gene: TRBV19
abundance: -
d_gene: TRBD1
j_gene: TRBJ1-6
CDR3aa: CASSIILGQKNSPLHF
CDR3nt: TGTGCCAGTAGTATAATACTGGGACAGAAAAATTCACCCCTCCACTTT

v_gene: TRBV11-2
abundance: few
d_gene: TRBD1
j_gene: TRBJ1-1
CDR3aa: CASSSLGQGNTEAFF
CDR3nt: TGTGCCAGCAGCTCGCTGGGACAGGGGAACACTGAAGCTTTCTTT

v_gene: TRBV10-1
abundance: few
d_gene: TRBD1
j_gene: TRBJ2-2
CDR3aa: CASSPGTDFTGELFF
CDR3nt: TGCGCCAGCAGCCCCGGGACAGACTTTACCGGGGAGCTGTTTTTT

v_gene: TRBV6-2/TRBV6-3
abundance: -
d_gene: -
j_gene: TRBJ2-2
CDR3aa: CASSSPLGELFF
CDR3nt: TGTGCCAGCAGTTCCCCCCTTGGGGAGCTGTTTTTT

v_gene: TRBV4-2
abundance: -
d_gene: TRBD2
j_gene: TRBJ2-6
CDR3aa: CASSHPSGGALGANVLTF
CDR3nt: TGTGCCAGCAGCCACCCTAGCGGGGGGGCCCTTGGGGCCAACGTCCTGACTTTC

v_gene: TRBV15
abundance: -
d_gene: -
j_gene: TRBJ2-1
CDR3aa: CATSRGVLRDNEQFF
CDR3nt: TGTGCCACCAGCAGAGGAGTCCTGCGGGACAATGAGCAGTTCTTC